Shown below are 5 T cell receptor beta chains from a single sample sequenced in a study of blood T cell repertoires in COVID-19. Sequencing used immunoSEQ multiplex PCR; TCRdb keeps in-frame clones, though not all of them. The sample has some 140,000 clones, approximately 84% seen once; the top ten hold 5.5%. The sample taken for sequencing was PBMCs or T cells enriched from blood (not recorded which). These TCRs come from a man between 40 and 49 years old with acute COVID-19.

The gene calls are TRBV23-1 and TRBJ1-1; D is unclear. TRBV23-1 is noted as an ORF with a role that remains uncertain. V lost 10 bases and J lost 4, with 22 bases in between. There are 15 residues in the CDR3. CDR3 sequence reads: CATPRALKRGTEAFF. DNA of the CDR3: TGCGCCACCCCGCGAGCCCTTAAACGTGGCACTGAAGCTTTCTTT.

The chain couples TRBV19 to TRBJ2-5; D may be TRBD1 (5 bases). Trimming took off 1 base at V and 5 bases at J, with 14 bases between the two ends. The CDR3 extends over 15 amino acids. Per the germline V gene, CDR1 is LNHDA and CDR2 is SQIVND (reference sequence). CDR3 residues: CASSIVTQGGETQYF. The CDR3 DNA sequence: TGTGCCAGTAGTATAGTAACCCAGGGTGGGGAGACCCAGTACTTC.

A few counts support this clone. The chain employs TRBV12-3 or TRBV12-4 and TRBJ2-5; TRBD2 matches at 7 bases. The CDR3 is 13 amino acids. The ends lost 3 bases at V and 5 bases at J; junction bases unmatched: 3. In nucleotides, the CDR3 is TGTGCCAGCAGTTTGCTTAGCGGGGAGACCCAGTACTTC. It codes for CASSLLSGETQYF.

The V and J genes are TRBV27 and TRBJ1-2; a weak D match, TRBD1 (5 bases). The CDR3 contains 16 residues. V shed 1 base and J shed 4 bases, with 16 bases lying between them. Germline CDR1 is MNHEY and CDR2 is SMNVEV (reference sequence). The CDR3 nucleotides read TGTGCCAGCAGTTTATACAGGATGGGGACTCTCTATGGCTACACCTTC. The encoded protein is CASSLYRMGTLYGYTF.

This chain uses TRBV5-8 with TRBJ1-1; D is undetermined. There are 14 residues in the CDR3. The germline gives CDR1 SGHTS, CDR2 YDEGEE. Trimming cost V 2 bases and J 1 base, with 9 bases left between them. In nucleotides, the CDR3 is TGTGCCAGCAGCTTCGTCAGTGCGAACACTGAAGCTTTCTTT. This gives the protein CASSFVSANTEAFF. Based on the CDR3 plus reference TRBV5-8 and TRBJ1-1, the full variable domain is EAGVTQSPTHLIKTRGQQATLRCSPISGHTSVYWYQQALGLGLQFLLWYDEGEERNRGNFPPRFSGRQFPNYSSELNVNALELEDSALYLCASSFVSANTEAFFGQGTRLTVV.